One sample yielded the 20 T cell receptor beta chains listed below, sequenced in a study of tumor and adjacent non-tumor tissue in lung cancer. The library came from three nested PCR rounds adapted from ARM-PCR protocols. TCRdb reanalysed the multiplex PCR reads using MiXCR and keeps one entry per CDR3 protein. Of fewer than 100,000 distinct CDR3 sequences listed, roughly 77% are singletons. No cell sorting was done before RNA was extracted from the tissue. This non-tumor lung sample came from over 3 cm beyond the tumor edge. The sequenced sample consisted of distant non-tumor lung tissue. The receptor set was obtained from a woman aged 50 to 60 with non-small cell lung cancer.

The rearrangement links TRBV29-1 to TRBJ2-7; 10 nucleotides agree with TRBD2. Trimming took 5 bases from V and 3 from J; bases not matched to a gene: 10. Germline values: CDR1 SQVTM, CDR2 ANQGSEA. This CDR3 is 15 amino acids long. Written as DNA, the CDR3 is TGCAGCGTTACGGCACTAGCGGGAAATAACTACGAGCAGTACTTC. Translated, it gives CSVTALAGNNYEQYF.

A word on this clonotype: Its ends do not fully match the called genes, so a read error is possible. V is TRBV12-3 or TRBV12-4 and J is TRBJ1-2, with TRBD1 as a possible D gene (5 bases). The CDR3 is 14 residues long. This CDR3 is CAGSPGTESYGYTF. DNA for the CDR3: TGTGCCGGCAGTCCCGGGACTGAGTCTTATGGCTACACCTTC.

This clonotype came up once. A clone one base away is much larger, so this may be a read error. The rearrangement links TRBV20-1 to TRBJ1-2; the match to TRBD1 covers 9 bases. The CDR3 is 11 residues long. Germline CDR1 is DFQATT and CDR2 is SNEGSKA (reference sequence). Here the CDR3 DNA reads TGCAGTATGGACAGGGGCTATGGCTACGCCTTC. Amino acids: CSMDRGYGYAF.

A word on this clonotype: One end of the junction does not line up with germline, which may come from a read error. The genes are TRBV11-2 and TRBJ2-5, with 7 bases identical to TRBD2. Germline-derived CDR1 and CDR2 are SGHAT and FQNNGV. This CDR3 region has 16 residues. The CDR3 here is CANSLRTVTSLETRYF. CDR3 in DNA: TGTGCCAACAGCCTCAGAACCGTGACTAGCCTGGAGACCCGGTACTTC.

Comments on this clonotype: Since the CDR3 does not end with the conserved phenylalanine or tryptophan, this likely comes from a read error. The V and J genes are TRBV6-1 and TRBJ1-4, with D unclear. V was shortened by 10 bases and J by 3 bases, with 18 bases between the two germline ends. CDR3 size: 15 residues. Germline assignment: CDR1 MNHNS and CDR2 SASEGT. The chain's CDR3 is CAITAVGGSNEKLFV. Here the CDR3 DNA reads TGTGCCATCACGGCCGTCGGAGGGTCTAATGAAAAACTGTTTGTT.

With respect to this clonotype: Being one base from a much bigger clone, this may be a read error. The chain recombines TRBV5-1 with TRBJ2-2, with 12 bases fitting TRBD2. The CDR3 extends over 16 amino acids. The germline CDR1 and CDR2 sequences are SGHRS and YFSETQ. CDR3 nucleotides: TGCTCCAGCAGCTCGACTAGCGGGAGTAGCACCGGGGAGCTGTTTTTT. Encoded protein: CSSSSTSGSSTGELFF. The full variable domain, its missing parts supplied by reference TRBV5-1 and TRBJ2-2, is KAGVTQTPRYLIKTRGQQVTLSCSPISGHRSVSWYQQTPGQGLQFLFEYFSETQRNKGNFPGRFSGRQFSNSRSEMNVSTLELGDSALYLCSSSSTSGSSTGELFFGEGSRLTVL.

The chain uses TRBV4-1 and TRBJ2-2, with D possibly being TRBD1 (6 bases). CDR1 is MGHRA and CDR2 is YSYEKL in the germline V gene. This CDR3 region has 17 residues. In nucleotides, the CDR3 is TGCTCTAGCAGCCAAGAGGGTTCGACAGGTCCCACCGGGGAGCTGTTTTTT. Translation: CSSSQEGSTGPTGELFF.

This clonotype has at least ten counts. This chain uses TRBV12-3 or TRBV12-4 with TRBJ2-2; D possibly corresponds to TRBD2 (5 bases). CDR3 size: 12 residues. V lost 7 bases and J lost 7, with 10 bases in between. The CDR3 loop reads CASTERSGELFF. The CDR3 region has the DNA TGTGCCAGCACCGAGCGGAGCGGGGAGCTGTTTTTT.

This chain links TRBV11-3 with TRBJ2-5, with 7 bases identical to TRBD1. The junction had 5 bases not matched to a gene; V was cut back by 5 bases and J by 2 bases. CDR1 and CDR2 from the germline V gene are SGHNT and YENEEA. The CDR3 is 14 residues long. In DNA, the CDR3 is TGTGCCAGCAGCCCCCGGGACAGACAAGAGACCCAGTACTTC. Protein: CASSPRDRQETQYF. Full variable domain (rest looked up from reference TRBV11-3 and TRBJ2-5): EAGVVQSPRYKIIEKKQPVAFWCNPISGHNTLYWYLQNLGQGPELLIRYENEEAVDDSQLPKDRFSAERLKGVDSTLKIQPAELGDSAVYLCASSPRDRQETQYFGPGTRLLVL.

Details on this clonotype: Because it lacks the conserved phenylalanine or tryptophan at the end, this CDR3 is likely a read error. The rearrangement uses TRBV28 and TRBJ2-1; TRBD1 might be the D (7 bases). Germline V gives CDR1 MDHEN, CDR2 SYDVKM. V lost 4 bases, J lost 8 bases, and 15 bases lay in between. The CDR3 is 14 residues long. DNA for the CDR3: TGTGCCAGCAGTTCAGGGGGGTCCCGCGATGAGCAGTTCTCT. Its translation is CASSSGGSRDEQFS.

This clonotype was detected once. The junction departs from germline at one end; a sequencing error may be responsible. The genes are TRBV7-8 and TRBJ2-5; 7 bases fit TRBD1. The V gene's germline CDR1 is SGHVS and CDR2 FQNEAQ. CDR3 length equals 18 residues. The CDR3 spells CASSLILGQIRPQETQHF. CDR3 in DNA: TGTGCCAGCAGCTTAATATTGGGACAGATAAGACCACAAGAGACCCAGCACTTC.

This clonotype was seen only a few times. V and J are TRBV18 and TRBJ2-7; no reliable D call. This CDR3 comprises 15 residues. Trimming pared 6 bases from V and 0 bases from J, leaving 15 bases between. CDR1 is KGHSH and CDR2 is LQKENI in the germline V gene. The CDR3 nucleotides read TGTGCCAGCTCGGCTTTAGTCGCGAGCTCCTACGAGCAGTACTTC. It encodes CASSALVASSYEQYF. Complete variable domain (other parts from reference TRBV18 and TRBJ2-7): NAGVMQNPRHLVRRRGQEARLRCSPMKGHSHVYWYRQLPEEGLKFMVYLQKENIIDESGMPKERFSAEFPKEGPSILRIQQVVRGDSAAYFCASSALVASSYEQYFGPGTRLTVT.

As regards this clonotype: A read error may be the cause here, since a much bigger clone is one base away. The chain employs TRBV7-9 and TRBJ2-5; 7 nucleotides agree with TRBD2. CDR3 length equals 15 residues. V lost 3 bases and J lost 9; bases outside the gene matches: 13. Germline assignment: CDR1 SEHNR and CDR2 FQNEAQ (reference sequence). The CDR3 spells CASSLGLSVGEAQYF. The DNA of the CDR3 is TGTGCCAGCAGCTTGGGACTATCTGTGGGTGAGGCCCAGTACTTC.

J is TRBJ2-3 and V is TRBV6-1; 11 bases are shared with TRBD2. V shed 3 bases, J shed 5 bases, and the junction held 7 bases outside the gene matches. The CDR3 runs 16 residues. CDR1 and CDR2 (germline): MNHNS, SASEGT. The CDR3 DNA sequence: TGTGCCAGCAGTGAGGCCTTAGCGGGAGGGCGAGATACGCAGTATTTT. Its translation: CASSEALAGGRDTQYF.

To note about this clonotype: Sequence at one end of the junction differs from germline and may be a read error. V and J are TRBV11-2 and TRBJ2-1; D could derive from TRBD1 or TRBD2 (5 bases each). This CDR3 has 16 residues. The germline CDR1 and CDR2 sequences are SGHAT and FQNNGV. The chain's CDR3 is CASRLGPGRGFTERFF. CDR3 in DNA: TGTGCCAGCAGATTGGGACCGGGACGGGGATTCACTGAGCGGTTCTTC.

The chain combines TRBV12-3 or TRBV12-4 with TRBJ2-7; possible D gene TRBD1, 6 bases. V lost 7 bases and J lost 0, with 16 bases in between. This CDR3 has 15 residues. The CDR3: CASNAWDMNSYEQYF. In nucleotides, the CDR3 is TGTGCCAGCAACGCCTGGGACATGAACTCCTACGAGCAGTACTTC.

As concerns this clonotype: An end of the junction does not agree with germline; a read error may underlie this. The rearrangement uses TRBV11-1 and TRBJ2-5; TRBD1 matches 8 bases. The CDR3 is 14 residues long. Germline V gene lookup returns CDR1 SGHAT and CDR2 FQDESV (reference sequence). The CDR3 DNA is TGTGCCAGCAGCCCGGGACAGGCCGTTGAGACCCACTACTTC. It is translated as CASSPGQAVETHYF.

On this clonotype itself: At one boundary the junction diverges from the germline segment, which might be a read error. The chain is built from TRBV7-9 and TRBJ2-3; TRBD1 or TRBD2 may be the D gene (6 bases each). The CDR3 is 15 amino acids. From germline, CDR1 is SEHNR and CDR2 FQNEAQ (reference sequence). CDR3 sequence (DNA): TGTGCCAGCGGTAGGGGGACCACTAGCACATATGCGCAGTGTTTT. It specifies CASGRGTTSTYAQCF.

This clonotype appeared a single time. An end of the junction differs from the germline gene, which may be a read error. V gene TRBV6-5 combines with J gene TRBJ2-1; TRBD2 is a possible D gene (6 bases). CDR1 and CDR2 from the germline V gene are MNHEY and SVGAGI. The CDR3 length is 16 residues. The CDR3 is CASSPQPEGGYNEQLF. The CDR3 DNA reads TGTGCCAGCAGCCCCCAACCCGAGGGAGGCTACAATGAGCAGTTGTTC.

A word on this clonotype: This sequence may be a read error, since a much larger clone differs from it by one base. This likely comes from a read error, as the CDR3 has no conserved phenylalanine or tryptophan at its end. The chain uses TRBV28 and TRBJ2-7; D remains unclear. Per germline, CDR1 MDHEN and CDR2 SYDVKM. V shed 6 bases and J shed 3 bases, with 9 bases lying between them. There are 12 residues in the CDR3. CDR3 sequence: CASSIGNYEQYL. The CDR3 region has the DNA TGTGCCAGCAGCATAGGGAACTACGAGCAGTACTTA.